The following is a T cell receptor (beta chain) sequence with its context. This sample is part of a study of cytomegalovirus exposure and HLA in healthy donors. Use of 60 Vbeta and 13 Jbeta primers characterized the PCR. Assay used: immunoSEQ multiplex PCR; TCRdb lists only in-frame clones, some missing. Of some 200,000 clones detected, 75% to 90% appear once; the ten largest clones hold 0.65%. The CDR3 is 17 amino acids. This TCR was recovered from a boy aged 5-17 years in good health and CMV-seronegative. The V and J genes are TRBV21-1 and TRBJ1-4; no DNA check was done on the table's D call, TRBD1. TRBV21-1 is recorded as a pseudogene. The sample taken for sequencing was PBMCs. As DNA, the CDR3 is TGTGCCAGCAGCAATGACAGACTTCCTTCCCGTAATGAAAAACTGTTTTTT. Protein sequence: CASSNDRLPSRNEKLFF.